These T cell receptor beta chains were read from a single sample in a study of technical replicates of blood from a few donors. Assay used: immunoSEQ multiplex PCR; TCRdb lists only in-frame clones, some missing. Of approximately 70,000 clones listed, nearly 97% are singletons. Sequenced sample: T cells isolated from PBMCs. The receptors originated from a human donor in good health. Each CDR3 is given with its conserved first and last residue. Each record gives: CDR3 DNA, CDR3 protein, V gene, clone size, J gene, D gene. The D gene is left open where the match is weak. For some rows the clone size is stated as once, few or many, or as a class when expanded; others skip it.

CDR3nt: TGTGCTAGTGGTCCCGGACAGGGGGGAGATACGCAGTATTTT
CDR3aa: CASGPGQGGDTQYF
v_gene: TRBV12-5
abundance: NA
j_gene: TRBJ2-3
d_gene: TRBD1

CDR3nt: TGCAGCGCGGGACAGGTGGACTATGGCTACACCTTC
CDR3aa: CSAGQVDYGYTF
v_gene: TRBV29-1
abundance: NA
j_gene: TRBJ1-2
d_gene: TRBD1

CDR3nt: TGTGCCAGTAGTATAGATACTTCGGACTACATGAACACTGAAGCTTTCTTT
CDR3aa: CASSIDTSDYMNTEAFF
v_gene: TRBV19
abundance: NA
j_gene: TRBJ1-1
d_gene: NA

CDR3nt: TGTGCCAGCAGACTGGGGGGACTTGAGGACTATGGCTACACCTTC
CDR3aa: CASRLGGLEDYGYTF
v_gene: TRBV4-2
abundance: NA
j_gene: TRBJ1-2
d_gene: NA

CDR3nt: TGCAGCGTTGAAGACAGCTACGAGCAGTACTTC
CDR3aa: CSVEDSYEQYF
v_gene: TRBV29-1
abundance: NA
j_gene: TRBJ2-7
d_gene: NA

CDR3nt: TGCAGCGTCTCGAAATCTAGTAGGCGGGAGAGTGGTGAGCAGTTCTTC
CDR3aa: CSVSKSSRRESGEQFF
v_gene: TRBV29-1
abundance: NA
j_gene: TRBJ2-1
d_gene: TRBD2

CDR3nt: TGTGCCAGCGGTAGCGGAAGCGGTCCCGGGGAGCTGTTTTTT
CDR3aa: CASGSGSGPGELFF
v_gene: TRBV7-9
abundance: NA
j_gene: TRBJ2-2
d_gene: NA

CDR3nt: TGTGCCAGCATCGCCGGGACTAGCTTTGGAACAGATACGCAGTATTTT
CDR3aa: CASIAGTSFGTDTQYF
v_gene: TRBV28
abundance: few
j_gene: TRBJ2-3
d_gene: TRBD2

CDR3nt: TGCGCCAGCAGCTTGGGGGGACAGGGTGAAGCTTTCTTT
CDR3aa: CASSLGGQGEAFF
v_gene: TRBV5-1
abundance: NA
j_gene: TRBJ1-1
d_gene: TRBD1

CDR3nt: TGCAGCGTCGGACAGGGGGAAGGTGAAAAACTGTTTTTT
CDR3aa: CSVGQGEGEKLFF
v_gene: TRBV29-1
abundance: NA
j_gene: TRBJ1-4
d_gene: TRBD1